This T cell receptor beta chain was recorded in a study of blood T cell repertoires in COVID-19. At the level of the study: Samples taken during acute and convalescent COVID-19 were collected in the United States, Italy and Spain. T cells, B-cell-depleted T cells, or PBMCs provided the cDNA or gDNA that served as material.

Trimming took 4 bases from V and 1 from J, leaving 7 bases between them. The CDR3 length is 12 residues. In germline, CDR1 is SQVTM, CDR2 ANQGSEA. Source study methods: Estimated nucleated cell counts came from reference gene primer amplification. TCRdb's copy holds only in-frame clones and misses some; the assay was immunoSEQ multiplex PCR. Clonal size and the V and J genes are those of that table, whereas D and trimming came from the DNA. The sample consists of tens of thousands of clones, roughly 85% of them appearing once. V usage is TRBV29-1 and J usage is TRBJ2-5; D call uncertain. Material: peripheral blood. The source is an elderly man with acute or convalescent COVID-19. The CDR3 DNA follows: TGCAGCGTTGCCATCAGCCAAGAGACCCAGTACTTC. Amino acid sequence: CSVAISQETQYF.